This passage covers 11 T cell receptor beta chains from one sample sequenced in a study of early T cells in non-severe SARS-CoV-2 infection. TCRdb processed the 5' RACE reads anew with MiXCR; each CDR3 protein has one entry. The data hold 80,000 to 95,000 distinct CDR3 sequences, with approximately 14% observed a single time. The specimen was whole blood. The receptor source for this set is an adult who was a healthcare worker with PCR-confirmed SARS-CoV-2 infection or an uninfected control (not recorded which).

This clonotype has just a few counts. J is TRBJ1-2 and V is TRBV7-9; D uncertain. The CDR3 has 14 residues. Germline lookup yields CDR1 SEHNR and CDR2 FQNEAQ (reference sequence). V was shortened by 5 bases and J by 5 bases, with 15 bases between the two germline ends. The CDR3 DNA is TGTGCCAGCAGCCATCAGGAGGTCCAGTATGGCTACACCTTC. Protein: CASSHQEVQYGYTF.

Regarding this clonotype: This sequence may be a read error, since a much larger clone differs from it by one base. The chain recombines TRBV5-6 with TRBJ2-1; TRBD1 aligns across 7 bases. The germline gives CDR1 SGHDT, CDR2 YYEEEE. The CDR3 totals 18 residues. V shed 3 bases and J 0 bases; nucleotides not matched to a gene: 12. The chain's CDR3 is CASSSDRMGSYSYNEQFF. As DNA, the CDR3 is TGTGCCAGCAGCTCGGACAGGATGGGGAGTTACTCCTACAATGAGCAGTTCTTC.

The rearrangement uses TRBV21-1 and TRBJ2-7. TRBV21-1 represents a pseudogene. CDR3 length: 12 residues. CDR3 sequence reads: CANIQRSGEQYV. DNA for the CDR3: TGTGCCAACATTCAACGGTCGGGGGAGCAGTACGTC.

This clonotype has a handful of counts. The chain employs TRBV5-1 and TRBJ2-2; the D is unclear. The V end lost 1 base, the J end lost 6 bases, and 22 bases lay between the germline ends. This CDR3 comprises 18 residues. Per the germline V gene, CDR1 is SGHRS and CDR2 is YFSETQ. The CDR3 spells CASSLPSPAPLNSGELFF. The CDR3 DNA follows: TGCGCCAGCAGCTTGCCGTCTCCAGCGCCCCTTAACTCCGGGGAGCTGTTTTTT.

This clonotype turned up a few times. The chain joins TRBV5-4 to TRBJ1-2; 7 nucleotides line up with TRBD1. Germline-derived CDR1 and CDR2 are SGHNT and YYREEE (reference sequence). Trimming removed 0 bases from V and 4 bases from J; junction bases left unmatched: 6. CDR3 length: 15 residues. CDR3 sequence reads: CASSLADSGGYGYTF. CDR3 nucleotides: TGTGCCAGCAGCTTGGCCGATTCAGGGGGCTATGGCTACACCTTC.

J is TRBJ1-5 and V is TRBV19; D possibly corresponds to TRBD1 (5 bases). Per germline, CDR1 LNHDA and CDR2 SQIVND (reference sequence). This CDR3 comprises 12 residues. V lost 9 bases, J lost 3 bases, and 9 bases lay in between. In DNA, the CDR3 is TGTGCCAGCCGGGACGCCAATCAGCCCCAGCATTTT. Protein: CASRDANQPQHF.

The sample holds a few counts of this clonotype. The CDR3 nucleotides read TGTGCCAGCAGCCCCAGCTTCGGACCTACCTCCGCCAACATTCAGTACTTC. Protein sequence: CASSPSFGPTSANIQYF. V and J are TRBV7-2 and TRBJ2-4; D ambiguous. This CDR3 spans 17 amino acids. V gave up 5 bases and J gave up 7 bases, with 24 bases separating them. CDR1 is SGHTA and CDR2 is FQGNSA in the germline V gene.

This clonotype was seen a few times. In DNA, the CDR3 is TGCAGCGTGTCATTATTAGCCAAAAACATTCAGTACTTC. Its protein product is CSVSLLAKNIQYF. The V and J genes are TRBV29-1 and TRBJ2-4; D is uncertain. Trimming took off 6 bases at V and 0 bases at J, with 9 bases between the two ends. The V gene's germline CDR1 is SQVTM and CDR2 ANQGSEA. This CDR3 comprises 13 residues.

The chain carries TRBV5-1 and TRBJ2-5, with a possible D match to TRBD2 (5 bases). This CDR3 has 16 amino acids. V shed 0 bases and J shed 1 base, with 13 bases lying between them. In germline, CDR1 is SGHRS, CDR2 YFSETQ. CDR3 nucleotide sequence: TGCGCCAGCAGCTTGGGGGTGGAGAGGGTCCAAGAGACCCAGTACTTC. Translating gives CASSLGVERVQETQYF.

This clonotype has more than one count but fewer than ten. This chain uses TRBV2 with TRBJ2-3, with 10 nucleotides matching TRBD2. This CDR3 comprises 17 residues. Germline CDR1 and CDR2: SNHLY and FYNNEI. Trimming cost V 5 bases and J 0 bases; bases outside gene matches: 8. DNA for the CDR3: TGTGCCAGCAGTAAAGGGCTAGCGGGGGAGAGCACAGATACGCAGTATTTT. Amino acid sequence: CASSKGLAGESTDTQYF.

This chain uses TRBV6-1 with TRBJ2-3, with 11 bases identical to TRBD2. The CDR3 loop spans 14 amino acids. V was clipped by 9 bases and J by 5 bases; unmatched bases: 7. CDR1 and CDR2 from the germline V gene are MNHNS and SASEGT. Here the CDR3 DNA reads TGTGCCAGTGAGACCGGACTAGCGGGAGATACGCAGTATTTT. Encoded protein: CASETGLAGDTQYF.